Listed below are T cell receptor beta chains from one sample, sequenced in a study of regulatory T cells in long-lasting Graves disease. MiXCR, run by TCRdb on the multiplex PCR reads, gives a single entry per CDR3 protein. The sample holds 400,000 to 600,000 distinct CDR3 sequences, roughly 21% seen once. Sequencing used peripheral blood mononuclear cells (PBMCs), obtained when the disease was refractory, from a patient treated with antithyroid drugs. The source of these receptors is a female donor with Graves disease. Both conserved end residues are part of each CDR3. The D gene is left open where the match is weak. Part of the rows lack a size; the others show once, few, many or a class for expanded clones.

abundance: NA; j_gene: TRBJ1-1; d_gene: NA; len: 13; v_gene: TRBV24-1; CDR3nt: TGTGCCACCAGTGGTGAGGGGGGCACTGAAGCTTTCTTT; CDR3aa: CATSGEGGTEAFF
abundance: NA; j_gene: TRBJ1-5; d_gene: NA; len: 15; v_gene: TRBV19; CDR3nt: TGTGCCAGTAGTGTACAGGAACTTAGCAATCAGCCCCAGCATTTT; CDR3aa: CASSVQELSNQPQHF
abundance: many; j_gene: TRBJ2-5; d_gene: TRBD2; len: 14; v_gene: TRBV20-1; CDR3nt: TGCAGTGCTAGCAGGACTAGCGGGGGGTCAACCCAGTACTTC; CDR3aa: CSASRTSGGSTQYF
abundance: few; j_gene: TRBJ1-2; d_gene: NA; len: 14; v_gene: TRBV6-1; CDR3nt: TGTGCCAGCAAGGAGTGGGGGGCGAGCTATGGCTACACCTTC; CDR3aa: CASKEWGASYGYTF
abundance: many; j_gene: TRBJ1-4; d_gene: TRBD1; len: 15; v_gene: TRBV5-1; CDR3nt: TGCGCCAGCAGCGACCGGGACAGCTCGGGTGAAAAACTGTTTTTT; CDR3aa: CASSDRDSSGEKLFF
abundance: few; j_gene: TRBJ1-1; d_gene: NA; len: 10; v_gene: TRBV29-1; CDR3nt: TGCAGCGTTTCCGGCACTGAAGCTTTCTTT; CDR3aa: CSVSGTEAFF
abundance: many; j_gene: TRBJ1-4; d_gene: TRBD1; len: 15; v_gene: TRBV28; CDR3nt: TGTGCCAGCGCAATTCAGGGGGTTACTAATGAAAAACTGTTTTTT; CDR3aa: CASAIQGVTNEKLFF
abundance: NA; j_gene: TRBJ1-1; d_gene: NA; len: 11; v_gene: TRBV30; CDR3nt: TGTGCCTGGAGCTCGGGGTATGTTGCTTTCTTT; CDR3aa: CAWSSGYVAFF
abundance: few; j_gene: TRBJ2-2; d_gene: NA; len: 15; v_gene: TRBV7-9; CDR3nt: TGTGCCAGCAGCTCCGAGGGACAATCCTCCGGGGAGCTGTTTTTT; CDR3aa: CASSSEGQSSGELFF
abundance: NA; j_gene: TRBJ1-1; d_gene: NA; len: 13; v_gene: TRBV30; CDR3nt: TGTGCCTTACGGCGGAATATGAACACTGAAGCTTTCTTT; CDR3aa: CALRRNMNTEAFF
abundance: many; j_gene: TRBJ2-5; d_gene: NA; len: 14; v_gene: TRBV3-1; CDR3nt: TGTGCCAGCAGCCAATCGAGGACACAAGAGACCCAGTACTTC; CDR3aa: CASSQSRTQETQYF
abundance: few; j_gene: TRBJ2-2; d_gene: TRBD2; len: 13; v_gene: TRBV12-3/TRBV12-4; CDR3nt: TGTGCCAGCAGAGGACTAGCGATCGGGGAGCTGTTTTTT; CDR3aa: CASRGLAIGELFF
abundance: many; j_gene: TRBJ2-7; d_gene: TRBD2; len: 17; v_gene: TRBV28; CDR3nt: TGTGCCAGCAGCACCCGCCCCGGACTAGCGGCCACCTACGAGCAGTACTTC; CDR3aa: CASSTRPGLAATYEQYF
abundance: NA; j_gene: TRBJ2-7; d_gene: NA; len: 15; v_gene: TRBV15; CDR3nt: TGTGCCACCAGCAGAGATCTCGTACAGTTCTACGAGCAGTACTTC; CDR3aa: CATSRDLVQFYEQYF
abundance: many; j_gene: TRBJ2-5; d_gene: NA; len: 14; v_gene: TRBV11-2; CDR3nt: TGTGCCAGCAGCCAAAGGACATATCAAGAGACCCAGTACTTC; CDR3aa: CASSQRTYQETQYF
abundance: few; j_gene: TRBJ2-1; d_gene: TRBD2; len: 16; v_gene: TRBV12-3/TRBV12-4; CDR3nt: TGTGCCAGCAGTTTAACGGGAGGGGGGCTTTACAATGAGCAGTTCTTC; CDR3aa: CASSLTGGGLYNEQFF
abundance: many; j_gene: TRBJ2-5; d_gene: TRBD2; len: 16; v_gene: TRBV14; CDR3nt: TGTGCCAGTAGCTTACGACGGGGACTAGCCGGCGAGACCCAGTACTTC; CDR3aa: CASSLRRGLAGETQYF
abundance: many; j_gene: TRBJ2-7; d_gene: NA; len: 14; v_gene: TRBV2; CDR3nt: TGTGCCAGCAGTGAAGAGGGAATTGCCTACGAGCAGTACTTC; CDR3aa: CASSEEGIAYEQYF
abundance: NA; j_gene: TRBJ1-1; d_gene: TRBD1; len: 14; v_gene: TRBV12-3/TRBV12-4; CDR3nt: TGTGCCAGCGGCTCGGGACAGGCGAACACTGAAGCTTTCTTT; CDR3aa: CASGSGQANTEAFF
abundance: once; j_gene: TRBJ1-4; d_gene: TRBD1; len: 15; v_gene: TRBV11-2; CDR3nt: TGTGCCAGCAGCCGGGGGACAGGGTCCAATGAAAAACTGTTTTTT; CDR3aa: CASSRGTGSNEKLFF
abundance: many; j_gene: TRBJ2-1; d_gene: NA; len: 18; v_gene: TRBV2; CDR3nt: TGTGCCAGCAGTGACCCGAGGTACGGGAAGGCCGGCTACAATGAGCAGTTCTTC; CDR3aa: CASSDPRYGKAGYNEQFF
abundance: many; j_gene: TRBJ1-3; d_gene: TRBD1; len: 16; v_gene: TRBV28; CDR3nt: TGTGCCAGCAGCTACACTGCGACAGGGGCCGGAAACACCATATATTTT; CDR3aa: CASSYTATGAGNTIYF